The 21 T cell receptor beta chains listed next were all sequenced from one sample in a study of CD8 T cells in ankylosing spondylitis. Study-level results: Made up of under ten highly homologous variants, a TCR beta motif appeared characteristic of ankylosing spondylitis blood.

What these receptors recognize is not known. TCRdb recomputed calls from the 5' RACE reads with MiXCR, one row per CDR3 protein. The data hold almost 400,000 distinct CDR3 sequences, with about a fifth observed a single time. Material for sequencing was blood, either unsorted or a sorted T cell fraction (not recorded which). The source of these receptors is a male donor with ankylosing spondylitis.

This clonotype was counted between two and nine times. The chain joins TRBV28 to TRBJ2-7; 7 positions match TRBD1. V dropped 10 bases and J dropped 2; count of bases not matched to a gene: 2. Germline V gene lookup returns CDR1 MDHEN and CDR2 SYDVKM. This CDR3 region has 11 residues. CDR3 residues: CATGQAYEQYF. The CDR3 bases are TGTGCCACCGGACAGGCCTACGAGCAGTACTTC. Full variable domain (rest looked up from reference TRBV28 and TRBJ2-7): DVKVTQSSRYLVKRTGEKVFLECVQDMDHENMFWYRQDPGLGLRLIYFSYDVKMKEKGDIPEGYSVSREKKERFSLILESASTNQTSMYLCATGQAYEQYFGPGTRLTVT.

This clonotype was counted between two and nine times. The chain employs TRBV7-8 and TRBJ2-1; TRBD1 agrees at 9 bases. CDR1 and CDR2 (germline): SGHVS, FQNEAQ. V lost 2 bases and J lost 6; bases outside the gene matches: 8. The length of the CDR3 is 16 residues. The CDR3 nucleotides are TGTGCCAGCAGCTTACCGGGACAGGGAGGCCGCAATGAGCAGTTCTTC. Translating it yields CASSLPGQGGRNEQFF.

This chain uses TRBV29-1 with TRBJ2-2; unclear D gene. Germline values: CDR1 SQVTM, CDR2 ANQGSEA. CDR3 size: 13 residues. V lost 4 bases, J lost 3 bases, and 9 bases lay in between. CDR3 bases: TGCAGCGTTGGGCAGCTGCACACCGGGGAGCTGTTTTTT. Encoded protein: CSVGQLHTGELFF.

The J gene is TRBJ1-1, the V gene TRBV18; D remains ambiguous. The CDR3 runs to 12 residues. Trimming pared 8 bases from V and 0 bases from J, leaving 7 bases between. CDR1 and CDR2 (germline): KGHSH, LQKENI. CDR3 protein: CASKPMNTEAFF. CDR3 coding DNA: TGTGCCAGCAAACCGATGAACACTGAAGCTTTCTTT.

CDR3 DNA sequence: TGTGCCAGCAGCTTAGAGGGGACTAGCGGCGTCGAGCAGTTCTTC. This codes for CASSLEGTSGVEQFF. V and J are TRBV11-3 and TRBJ2-1; 11 bases are a match to TRBD2. Germline CDR1 reads SGHNT; CDR2 reads YENEEA. This CDR3 spans 15 amino acids. V lost 0 bases to trimming and J lost 10 bases; unmatched junction nucleotides: 5.

Here the CDR3 DNA reads TGTGCCAGCAGCAAGTCCGGGACAGGGGGCTTTGGCTACACCTTC. Translation gives CASSKSGTGGFGYTF. The chain joins TRBV12-3 or TRBV12-4 to TRBJ1-2, with 12 bases identical to TRBD1. CDR3 length: 15 residues. V gave up 6 bases and J gave up 7 bases; unmatched junction bases: 9.

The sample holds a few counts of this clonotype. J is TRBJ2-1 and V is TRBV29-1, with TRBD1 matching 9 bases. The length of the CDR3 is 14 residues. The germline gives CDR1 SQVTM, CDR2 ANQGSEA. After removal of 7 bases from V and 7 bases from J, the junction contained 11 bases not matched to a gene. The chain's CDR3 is CSETGTGPPNEQFF. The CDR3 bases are TGCAGCGAGACCGGGACAGGGCCCCCTAATGAGCAGTTCTTC.

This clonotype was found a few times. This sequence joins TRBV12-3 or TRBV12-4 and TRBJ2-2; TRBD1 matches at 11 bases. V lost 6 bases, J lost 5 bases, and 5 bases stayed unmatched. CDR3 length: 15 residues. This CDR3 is CASSPGQGETGELFF. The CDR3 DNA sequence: TGTGCCAGCAGCCCGGGACAGGGGGAGACCGGGGAGCTGTTTTTT.

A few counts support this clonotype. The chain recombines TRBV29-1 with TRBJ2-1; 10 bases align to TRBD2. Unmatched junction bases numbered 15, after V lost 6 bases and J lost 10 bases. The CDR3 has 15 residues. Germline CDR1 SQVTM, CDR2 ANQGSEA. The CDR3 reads CSVAIAGGLAEEQFF. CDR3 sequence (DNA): TGCAGCGTCGCAATAGCGGGAGGTTTAGCGGAGGAGCAGTTCTTC.

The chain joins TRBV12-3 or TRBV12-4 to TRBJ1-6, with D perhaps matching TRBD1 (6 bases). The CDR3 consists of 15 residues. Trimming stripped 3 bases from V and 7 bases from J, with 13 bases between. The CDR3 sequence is CASSLGGAKNSPLHF. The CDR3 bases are TGTGCCAGCAGTTTGGGGGGGGCGAAGAATTCACCCCTCCACTTT.

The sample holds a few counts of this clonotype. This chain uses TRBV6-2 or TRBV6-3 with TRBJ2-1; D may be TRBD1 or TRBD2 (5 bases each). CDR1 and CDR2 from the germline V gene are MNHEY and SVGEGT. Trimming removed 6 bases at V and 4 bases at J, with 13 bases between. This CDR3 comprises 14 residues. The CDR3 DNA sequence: TGTGCCAGCAGCCCCGGGACGTTGTACAATGAGCAGTTCTTC. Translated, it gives CASSPGTLYNEQFF.

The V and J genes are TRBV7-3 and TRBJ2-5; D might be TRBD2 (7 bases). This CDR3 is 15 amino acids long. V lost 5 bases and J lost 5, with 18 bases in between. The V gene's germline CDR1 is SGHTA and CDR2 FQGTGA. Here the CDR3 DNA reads TGTGCCAGCAGCCCAACGGGGGGCTCGGGGGAGACCCAGTACTTC. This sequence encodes CASSPTGGSGETQYF. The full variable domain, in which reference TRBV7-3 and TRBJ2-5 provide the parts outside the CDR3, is GAGVSQTPSNKVTEKGKYVELRCDPISGHTALYWYRQSLGQGPEFLIYFQGTGAADDSGLPNDRFFAVRPEGSVSTLKIQRTERGDSAVYLCASSPTGGSGETQYFGPGTRLLVL.

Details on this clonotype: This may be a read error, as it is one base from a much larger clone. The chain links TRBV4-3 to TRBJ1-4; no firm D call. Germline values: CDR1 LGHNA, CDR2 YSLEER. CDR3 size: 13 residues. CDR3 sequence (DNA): TGCGCCAGCAGCCTCCGGCCTCGGGAAAGACTGTTTTTT. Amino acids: CASSLRPRERLFF.

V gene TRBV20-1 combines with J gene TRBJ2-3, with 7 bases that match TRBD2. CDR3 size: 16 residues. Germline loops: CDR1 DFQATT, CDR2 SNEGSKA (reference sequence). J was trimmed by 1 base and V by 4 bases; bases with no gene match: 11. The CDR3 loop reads CSAKSEGGYGTDTQYF. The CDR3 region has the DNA TGCAGTGCTAAGTCGGAGGGAGGGTACGGCACAGATACGCAGTATTTT.

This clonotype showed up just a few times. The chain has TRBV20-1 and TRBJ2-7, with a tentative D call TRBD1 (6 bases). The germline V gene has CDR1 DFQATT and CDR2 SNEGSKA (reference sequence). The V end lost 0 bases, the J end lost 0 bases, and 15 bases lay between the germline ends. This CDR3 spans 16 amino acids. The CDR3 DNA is TGCAGTGCTAGAGATGGGGGCAGGGGTTTCTCCTACGAGCAGTACTTC. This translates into CSARDGGRGFSYEQYF.

CDR3 in DNA: TGTGCCAGCAGTGTAGGCCTTAGCGGGAGTTCGGTGAACACCGGGGAGCTGTTTTTT. This codes for CASSVGLSGSSVNTGELFF. The J gene is TRBJ2-2, the V gene TRBV12-3 or TRBV12-4; 9 bases line up with TRBD2. The V segment lost 5 bases and the J segment 1 base; nucleotides outside the gene matches: 14. The CDR3 spans 19 residues.

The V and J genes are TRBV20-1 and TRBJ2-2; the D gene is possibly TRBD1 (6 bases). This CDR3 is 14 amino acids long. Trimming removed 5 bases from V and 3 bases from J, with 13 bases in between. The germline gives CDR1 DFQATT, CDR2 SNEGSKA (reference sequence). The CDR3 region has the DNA TGCAGTGCTGTGCAGGGGCCATACACCGGGGAGCTGTTTTTT. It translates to CSAVQGPYTGELFF.

CDR3 nucleotides: TGTGCCAGTTGGTTTAGGGGTAGGACAGATACGCAGTATTTT. Translation: CASWFRGRTDTQYF. The gene calls are TRBV7-8 and TRBJ2-3, with a tentative D call TRBD1 (5 bases). The CDR3 totals 14 residues. V was trimmed by 9 bases and J by 3 bases, leaving 16 bases between them. CDR1 SGHVS and CDR2 FQNEAQ come from the germline V gene.

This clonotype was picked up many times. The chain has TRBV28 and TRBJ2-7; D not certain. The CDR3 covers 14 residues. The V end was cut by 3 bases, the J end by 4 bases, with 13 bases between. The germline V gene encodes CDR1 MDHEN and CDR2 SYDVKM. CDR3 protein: CASSFSQERYEQYF. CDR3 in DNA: TGTGCCAGCAGTTTTAGCCAGGAGCGATACGAGCAGTACTTC. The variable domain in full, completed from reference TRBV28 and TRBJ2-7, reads DVKVTQSSRYLVKRTGEKVFLECVQDMDHENMFWYRQDPGLGLRLIYFSYDVKMKEKGDIPEGYSVSREKKERFSLILESASTNQTSMYLCASSFSQERYEQYFGPGTRLTVT.

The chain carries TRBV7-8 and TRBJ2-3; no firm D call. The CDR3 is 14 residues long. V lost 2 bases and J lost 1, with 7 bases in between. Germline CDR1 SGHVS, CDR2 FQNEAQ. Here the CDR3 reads CASSLLDGTDTQYF. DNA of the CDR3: TGTGCCAGCAGCTTACTTGACGGCACAGATACGCAGTATTTT.

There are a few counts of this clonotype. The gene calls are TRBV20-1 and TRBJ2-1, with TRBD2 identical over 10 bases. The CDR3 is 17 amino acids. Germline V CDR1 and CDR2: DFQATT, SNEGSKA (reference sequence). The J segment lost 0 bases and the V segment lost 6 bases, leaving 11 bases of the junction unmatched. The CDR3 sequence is CSARTSGPPSSYNEQFF. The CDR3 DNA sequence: TGCAGTGCACGGACTAGCGGACCCCCTAGCTCCTACAATGAGCAGTTCTTC.